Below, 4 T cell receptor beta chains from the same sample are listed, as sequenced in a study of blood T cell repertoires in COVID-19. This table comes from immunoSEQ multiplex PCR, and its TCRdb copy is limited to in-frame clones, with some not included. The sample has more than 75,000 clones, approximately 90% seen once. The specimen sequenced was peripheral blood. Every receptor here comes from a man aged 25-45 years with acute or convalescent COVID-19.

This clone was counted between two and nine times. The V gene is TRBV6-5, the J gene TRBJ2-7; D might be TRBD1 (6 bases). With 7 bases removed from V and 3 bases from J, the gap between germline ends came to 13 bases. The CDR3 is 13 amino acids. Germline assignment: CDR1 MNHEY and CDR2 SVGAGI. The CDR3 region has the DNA TGTGCCAGCACACCGGGACAATACTACGAGCAGTACTTC. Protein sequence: CASTPGQYYEQYF.

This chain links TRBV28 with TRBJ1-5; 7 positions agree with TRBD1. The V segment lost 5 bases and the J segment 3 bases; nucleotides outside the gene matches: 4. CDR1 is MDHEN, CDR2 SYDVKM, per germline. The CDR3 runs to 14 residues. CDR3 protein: CASSGGQPNQPQHF. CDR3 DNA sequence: TGTGCCAGCAGTGGGGGACAGCCCAATCAGCCCCAGCATTTT.

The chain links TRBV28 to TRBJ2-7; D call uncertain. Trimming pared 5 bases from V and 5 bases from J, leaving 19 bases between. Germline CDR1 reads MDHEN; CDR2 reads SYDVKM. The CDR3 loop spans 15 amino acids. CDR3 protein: CASSAPDKETDEQYF. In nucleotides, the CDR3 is TGTGCCAGCAGTGCGCCCGACAAAGAGACCGACGAGCAGTACTTC.

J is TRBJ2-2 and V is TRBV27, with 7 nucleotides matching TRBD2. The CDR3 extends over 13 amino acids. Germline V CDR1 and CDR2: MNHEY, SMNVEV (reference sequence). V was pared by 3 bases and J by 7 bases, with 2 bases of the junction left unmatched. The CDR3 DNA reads TGTGCCAGCAGTTTGGGGGGGTACGGGGAGCTGTTTTTT. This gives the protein CASSLGGYGELFF.